A selection of T cell receptor beta chains follows, all from one sample in a study of vaccination effects on CD4 cells after COVID-19. No antigen has been identified for these receptors. Some clones are missing from TCRdb's copy, which holds only in-frame ones; the method was immunoSEQ multiplex PCR. The sample lists about 40,000 clones, approximately 70% occurring once. The sample here was CD4+ T cells from PBMCs cultured without peptide, taken after COVID-19 vaccination. The receptors shown here come from a human donor who received a COVID-19 vaccine. Each CDR3 is given with its conserved first and last residue. D genes are given only for firm matches. Some rows mark clone size as missing; the rest say once, few, many or name a class of expanded clone.

TRBV6-5	TRBD1	TRBJ1-2	-	TGTGCCAGCAGTTATTCCGGGACAGGGAACTATGGCTACACCTTC	CASSYSGTGNYGYTF
TRBV27	-	TRBJ1-2	-	TGTGCCAGCAGTTCAGGGGTTAACTATGGCTACACCTTC	CASSSGVNYGYTF
TRBV5-5	-	TRBJ1-2	few	TGTGCCAGCAGCAGGGGGGGCTCTAACTATGGCTACACCTTC	CASSRGGSNYGYTF
TRBV9	-	TRBJ1-5	few	TGTGCCAGCAGCGTAGGTACGGTGAATCAGCCCCAGCATTTT	CASSVGTVNQPQHF
TRBV2	-	TRBJ2-7	-	TGTGCCAGCAGTGAGATGGGCAGCTATGGGGAGCAGTACTTC	CASSEMGSYGEQYF
TRBV6-4	-	TRBJ2-1	-	TGTGCCAGCAGTCGTGGGGCCGCGGATGAGCAGTTCTTC	CASSRGAADEQFF
TRBV15	-	TRBJ1-1	-	TGTGCCACCAGCAGAGATGTGACTGAAGCTTTCTTT	CATSRDVTEAFF
TRBV6-2/TRBV6-3	-	TRBJ1-3	-	TGTGCCAGCAGTTACACTCAGGTTCTCCGAAACACCATATATTTT	CASSYTQVLRNTIYF
TRBV3-1/TRBV3-2	-	TRBJ1-5	-	TGTGCCAGCAGCCAATGGACCGGGGACAATCAGCCCCAGCATTTT	CASSQWTGDNQPQHF
TRBV19	-	TRBJ1-3	-	TGTGCCAGTAGTTCTGGGGCGGCTGGAAACACCATATATTTT	CASSSGAAGNTIYF
TRBV6-5	-	TRBJ2-7	-	TGTGCCAGCATGCTCGGGTTGGGGGGGCAGTACTTC	CASMLGLGGQYF
TRBV19	TRBD1	TRBJ1-2	few	TGTGCCAGTAGTATTGACAGGGCCTTCTATGGCTACACCTTC	CASSIDRAFYGYTF
TRBV3-1/TRBV3-2	TRBD1	TRBJ1-2	-	TGTGCCAGCAGGGACCAGGGGGCGGGCTATGGCTACACCTTC	CASRDQGAGYGYTF
TRBV19	TRBD1	TRBJ1-1	few	TGTGCCAGTGAGTACAGGGGGCTAGTCACTGAAGCTTTCTTT	CASEYRGLVTEAFF
TRBV5-1	TRBD1	TRBJ1-2	-	TGCGCCAGCAGCGGGACAGGGCTGGGAAACTATGGCTACACCTTC	CASSGTGLGNYGYTF
TRBV10-3	-	TRBJ2-7	few	TGTGCCATCAGTGAAGGGACACGACAATACGAGCAGTACTTC	CAISEGTRQYEQYF
TRBV11-2	TRBD2	TRBJ2-3	-	TGTGCCAGCAGCGGGCGGGCGACTAGCGGGAGAAGCACAGATACGCAGTATTTT	CASSGRATSGRSTDTQYF
TRBV10-2	-	TRBJ1-2	-	TGCGCCAGCAGTGAGTCTGTCCCACCAGTGGGCGGCTACACCTTC	CASSESVPPVGGYTF
TRBV9	TRBD1	TRBJ1-2	few	TGTGCCAGCAGCCCACAGACAGGGGGTTACTATGGCTACACCTTC	CASSPQTGGYYGYTF
TRBV5-1	-	TRBJ1-2	-	TGCGCCAGCAGCTTGGGGGGGGCGAACTATGGCTACACCTTC	CASSLGGANYGYTF
TRBV6-5	-	TRBJ2-7	-	TGTGCCAGCAGTTACCCGGAGGGACAGATCTACGAGCAGTACTTC	CASSYPEGQIYEQYF
TRBV29-1	-	TRBJ1-1	-	TGCAGCGTTGCTGGCAGGGTGATGAACACTGAAGCTTTCTTT	CSVAGRVMNTEAFF
TRBV5-1	-	TRBJ1-1	-	TGCGCCAGCAGCCCGACGAGGGCAGGGTGGACTGAAGCTTTCTTT	CASSPTRAGWTEAFF
TRBV4-1	TRBD2	TRBJ2-1	many	TGCGCCAGCAAAGTTCGGGCGGGAGTTGGAAATGAGCAGTTCTTC	CASKVRAGVGNEQFF